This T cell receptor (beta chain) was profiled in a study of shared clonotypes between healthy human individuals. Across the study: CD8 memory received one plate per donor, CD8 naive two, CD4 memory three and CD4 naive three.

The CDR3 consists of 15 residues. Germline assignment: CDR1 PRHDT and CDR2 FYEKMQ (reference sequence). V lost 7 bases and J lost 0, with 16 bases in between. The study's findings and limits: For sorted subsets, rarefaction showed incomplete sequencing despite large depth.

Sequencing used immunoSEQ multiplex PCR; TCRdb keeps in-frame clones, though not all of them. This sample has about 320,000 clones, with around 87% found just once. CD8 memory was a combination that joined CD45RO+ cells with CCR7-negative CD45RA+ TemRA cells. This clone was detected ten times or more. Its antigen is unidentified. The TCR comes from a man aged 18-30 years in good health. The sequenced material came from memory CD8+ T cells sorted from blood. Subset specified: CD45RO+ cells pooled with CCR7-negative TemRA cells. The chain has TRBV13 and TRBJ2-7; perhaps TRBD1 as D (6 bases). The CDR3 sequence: CASTREGQSSYEQYF. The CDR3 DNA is TGTGCCAGCACCAGAGAGGGACAAAGCTCCTACGAGCAGTACTTC.